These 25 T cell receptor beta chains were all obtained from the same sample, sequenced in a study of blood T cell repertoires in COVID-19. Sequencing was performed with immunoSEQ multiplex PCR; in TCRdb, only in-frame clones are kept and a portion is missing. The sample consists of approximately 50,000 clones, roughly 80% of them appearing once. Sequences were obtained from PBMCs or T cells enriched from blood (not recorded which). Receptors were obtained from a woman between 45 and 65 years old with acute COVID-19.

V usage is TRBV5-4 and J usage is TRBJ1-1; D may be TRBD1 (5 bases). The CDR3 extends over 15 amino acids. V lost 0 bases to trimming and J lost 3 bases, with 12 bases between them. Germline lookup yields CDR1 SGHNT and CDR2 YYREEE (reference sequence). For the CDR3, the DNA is TGTGCCAGCAGCTTGGACCTGGGGCAGGACACTGAAGCTTTCTTT. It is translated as CASSLDLGQDTEAFF.

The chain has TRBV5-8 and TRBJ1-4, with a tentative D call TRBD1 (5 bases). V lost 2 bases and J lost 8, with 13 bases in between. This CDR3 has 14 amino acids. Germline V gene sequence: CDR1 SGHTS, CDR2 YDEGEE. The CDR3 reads CASSLGQGREKLFF. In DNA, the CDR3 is TGTGCCAGCAGCTTAGGCCAGGGTAGAGAAAAACTGTTTTTT. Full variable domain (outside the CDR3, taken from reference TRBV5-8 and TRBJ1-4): EAGVTQSPTHLIKTRGQQATLRCSPISGHTSVYWYQQALGLGLQFLLWYDEGEERNRGNFPPRFSGRQFPNYSSELNVNALELEDSALYLCASSLGQGREKLFFGSGTQLSVL.

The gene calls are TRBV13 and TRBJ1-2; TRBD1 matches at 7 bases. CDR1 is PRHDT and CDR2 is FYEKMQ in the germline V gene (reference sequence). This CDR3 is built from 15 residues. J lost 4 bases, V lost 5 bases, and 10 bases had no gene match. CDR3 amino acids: CASSEWSGGIYGYTF. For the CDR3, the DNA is TGTGCCAGCAGCGAGTGGTCAGGGGGGATCTATGGCTACACCTTC.

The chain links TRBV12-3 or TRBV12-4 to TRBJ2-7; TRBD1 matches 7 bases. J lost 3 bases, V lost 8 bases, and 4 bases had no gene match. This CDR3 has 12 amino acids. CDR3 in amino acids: CASQGGVYEQYF. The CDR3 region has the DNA TGTGCCAGCCAAGGGGGCGTCTACGAGCAGTACTTC.

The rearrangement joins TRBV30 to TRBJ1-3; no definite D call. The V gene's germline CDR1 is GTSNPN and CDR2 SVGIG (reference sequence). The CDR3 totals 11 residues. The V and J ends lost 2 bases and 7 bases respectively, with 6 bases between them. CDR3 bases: TGTGCCTGGAGTCCCCTCAACACCATATATTTT. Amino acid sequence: CAWSPLNTIYF. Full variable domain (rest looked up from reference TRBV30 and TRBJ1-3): SQTIHQWPATLVQPVGSPLSLECTVEGTSNPNLYWYRQAAGRGLQLLFYSVGIGQISSEVPQNLSASRPQDRQFILSSKKLLLSDSGFYLCAWSPLNTIYFGEGSWLTVV.

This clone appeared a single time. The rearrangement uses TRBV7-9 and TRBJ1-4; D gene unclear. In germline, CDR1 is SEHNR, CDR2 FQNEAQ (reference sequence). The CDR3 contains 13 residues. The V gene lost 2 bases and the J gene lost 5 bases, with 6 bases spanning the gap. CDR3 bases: TGTGCCAGCAGCTTACAGTTGAATGAAAAACTGTTTTTT. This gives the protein CASSLQLNEKLFF.

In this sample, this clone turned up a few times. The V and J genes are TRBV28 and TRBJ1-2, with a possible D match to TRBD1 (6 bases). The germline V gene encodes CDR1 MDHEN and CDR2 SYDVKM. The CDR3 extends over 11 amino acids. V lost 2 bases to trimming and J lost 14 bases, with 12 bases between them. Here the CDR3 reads CASSLGRTGTF. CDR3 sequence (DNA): TGTGCCAGCAGTTTAGGTAGAACAGGGACCTTC.

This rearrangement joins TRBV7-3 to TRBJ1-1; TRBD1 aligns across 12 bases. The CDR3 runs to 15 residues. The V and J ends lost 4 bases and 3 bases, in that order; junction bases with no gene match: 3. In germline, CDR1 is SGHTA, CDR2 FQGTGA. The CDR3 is CASSWGQGADTEAFF. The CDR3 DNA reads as TGTGCCAGCAGCTGGGGACAGGGGGCTGACACTGAAGCTTTCTTT.

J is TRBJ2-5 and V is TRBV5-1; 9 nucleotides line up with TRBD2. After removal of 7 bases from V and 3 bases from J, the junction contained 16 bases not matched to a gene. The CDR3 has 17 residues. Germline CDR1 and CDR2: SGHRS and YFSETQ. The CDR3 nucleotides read TGCGCCAGCGCAGCTGGGGCATTAGCGGGGGCAAAAGAGACCCAGTACTTC. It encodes CASAAGALAGAKETQYF.

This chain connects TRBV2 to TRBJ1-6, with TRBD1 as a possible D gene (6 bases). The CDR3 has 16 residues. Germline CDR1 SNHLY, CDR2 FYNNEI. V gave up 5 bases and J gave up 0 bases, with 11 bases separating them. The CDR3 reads CASSMRGSSYNSPLHF. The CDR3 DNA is TGTGCCAGCAGTATGAGGGGGAGCTCCTATAATTCACCCCTCCACTTT. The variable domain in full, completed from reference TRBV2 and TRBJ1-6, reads EPEVTQTPSHQVTQMGQEVILRCVPISNHLYFYWYRQILGQKVEFLVSFYNNEISEKSEIFDDQFSVERPDGSNFTLKIRSTKLEDSAMYFCASSMRGSSYNSPLHFGNGTRLTVT.

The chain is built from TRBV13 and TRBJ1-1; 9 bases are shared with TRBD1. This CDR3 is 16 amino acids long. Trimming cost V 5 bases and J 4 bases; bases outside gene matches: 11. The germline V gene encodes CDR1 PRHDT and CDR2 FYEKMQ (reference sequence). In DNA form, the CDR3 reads TGTGCCAGCAGCCCGTACCGGGACAGGGTGGCCACTGAAGCTTTCTTT. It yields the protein CASSPYRDRVATEAFF.

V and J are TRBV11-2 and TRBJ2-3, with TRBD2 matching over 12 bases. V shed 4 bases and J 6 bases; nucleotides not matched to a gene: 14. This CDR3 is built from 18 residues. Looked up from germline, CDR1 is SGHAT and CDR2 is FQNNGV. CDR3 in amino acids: CASSSSPSSGGASDTQYF. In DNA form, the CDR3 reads TGTGCCAGCAGCTCGTCACCATCTAGCGGGGGGGCCTCGGATACGCAGTATTTT.

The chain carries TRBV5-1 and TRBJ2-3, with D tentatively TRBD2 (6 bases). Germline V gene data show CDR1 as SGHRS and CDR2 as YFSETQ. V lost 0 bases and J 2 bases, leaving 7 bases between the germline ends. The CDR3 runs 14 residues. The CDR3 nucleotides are TGCGCCAGCAGCTTGGAGCGGGCCACAGATACGCAGTATTTT. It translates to CASSLERATDTQYF.

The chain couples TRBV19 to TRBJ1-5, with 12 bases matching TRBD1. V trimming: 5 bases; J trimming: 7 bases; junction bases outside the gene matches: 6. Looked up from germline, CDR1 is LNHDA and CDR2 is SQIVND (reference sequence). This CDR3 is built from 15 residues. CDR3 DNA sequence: TGTGCCAGTAGTGGGGGACAGGGGGCGGGACAGCCCCAGCATTTT. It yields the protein CASSGGQGAGQPQHF.

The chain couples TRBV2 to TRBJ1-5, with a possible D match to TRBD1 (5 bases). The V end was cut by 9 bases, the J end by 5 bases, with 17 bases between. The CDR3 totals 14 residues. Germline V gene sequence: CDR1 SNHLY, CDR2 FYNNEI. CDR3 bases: TGTGCCAGTAAAACCGGGGGGGGTCATCAGCCCCAGCATTTT. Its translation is CASKTGGGHQPQHF.

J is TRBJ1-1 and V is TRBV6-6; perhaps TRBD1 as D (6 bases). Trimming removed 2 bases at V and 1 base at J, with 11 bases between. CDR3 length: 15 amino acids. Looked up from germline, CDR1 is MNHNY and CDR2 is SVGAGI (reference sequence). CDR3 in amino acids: CASSYGGGGNTEAFF. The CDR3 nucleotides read TGTGCCAGCAGTTACGGAGGGGGGGGGAACACTGAAGCTTTCTTT.

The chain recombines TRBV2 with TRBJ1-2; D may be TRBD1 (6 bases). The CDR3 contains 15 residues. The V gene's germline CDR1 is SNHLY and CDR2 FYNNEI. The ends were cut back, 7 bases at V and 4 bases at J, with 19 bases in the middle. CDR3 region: CASNPEGGLSYGYTF. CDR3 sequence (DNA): TGTGCCAGCAACCCCGAGGGGGGGCTGAGCTATGGCTACACCTTC.

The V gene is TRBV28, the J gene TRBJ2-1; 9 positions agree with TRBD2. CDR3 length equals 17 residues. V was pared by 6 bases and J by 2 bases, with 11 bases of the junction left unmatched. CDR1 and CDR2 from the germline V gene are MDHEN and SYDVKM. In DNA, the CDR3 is TGTGCCAGCAGCCCGGTATGGGGACTAGCAACCTACAATGAGCAGTTCTTC. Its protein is CASSPVWGLATYNEQFF.

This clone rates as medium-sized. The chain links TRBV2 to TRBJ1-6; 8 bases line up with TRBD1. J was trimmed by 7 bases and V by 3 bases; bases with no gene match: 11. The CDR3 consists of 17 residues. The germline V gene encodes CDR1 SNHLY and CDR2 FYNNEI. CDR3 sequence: CASSDRQGPRSNSPLHF. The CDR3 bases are TGTGCCAGCAGTGACCGACAGGGGCCGCGGTCCAATTCACCCCTCCACTTT.

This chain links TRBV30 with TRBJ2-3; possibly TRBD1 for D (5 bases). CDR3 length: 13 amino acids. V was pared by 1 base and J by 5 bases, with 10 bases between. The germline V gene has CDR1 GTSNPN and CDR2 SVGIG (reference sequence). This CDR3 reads CAWSARGRDTQYF. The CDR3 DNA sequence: TGTGCCTGGAGTGCAAGGGGCAGAGATACGCAGTATTTT.

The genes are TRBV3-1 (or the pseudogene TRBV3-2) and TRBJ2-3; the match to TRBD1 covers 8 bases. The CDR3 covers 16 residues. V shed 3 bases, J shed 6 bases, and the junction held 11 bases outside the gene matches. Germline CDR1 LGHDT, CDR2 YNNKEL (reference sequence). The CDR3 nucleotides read TGTGCCAGCAGCCAGCGGACAGGGATCGATTCGGATACGCAGTATTTT. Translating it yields CASSQRTGIDSDTQYF.

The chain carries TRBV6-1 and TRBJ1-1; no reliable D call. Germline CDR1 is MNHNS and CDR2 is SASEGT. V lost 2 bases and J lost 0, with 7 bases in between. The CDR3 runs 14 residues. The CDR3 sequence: CASSERSLNTEAFF. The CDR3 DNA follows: TGTGCCAGCAGTGAACGGTCCCTGAACACTGAAGCTTTCTTT.

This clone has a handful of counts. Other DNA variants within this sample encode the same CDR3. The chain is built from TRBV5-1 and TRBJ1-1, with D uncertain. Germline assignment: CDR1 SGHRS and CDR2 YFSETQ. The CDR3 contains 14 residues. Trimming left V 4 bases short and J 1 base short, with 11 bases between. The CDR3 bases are TGCGCCAGCAGCCCCCGGCCGGGGAACACTGAAGCTTTCTTT. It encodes CASSPRPGNTEAFF.

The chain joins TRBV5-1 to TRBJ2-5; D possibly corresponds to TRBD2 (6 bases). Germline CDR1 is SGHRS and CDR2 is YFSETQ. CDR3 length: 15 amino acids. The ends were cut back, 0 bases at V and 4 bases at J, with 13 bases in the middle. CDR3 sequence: CASSLAGLEGETQYF. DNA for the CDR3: TGCGCCAGCAGCTTGGCGGGGCTGGAGGGAGAGACCCAGTACTTC.

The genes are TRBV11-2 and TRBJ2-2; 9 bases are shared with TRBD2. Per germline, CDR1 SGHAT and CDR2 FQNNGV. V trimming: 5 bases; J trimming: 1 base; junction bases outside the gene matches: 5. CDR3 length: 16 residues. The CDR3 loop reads CASSRRSGGNTGELFF. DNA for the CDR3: TGTGCCAGCAGCCGCCGTAGCGGGGGGAACACCGGGGAGCTGTTTTTT.